The following is a T cell receptor beta chain sequence with its context. Its antigen remains undetermined. One base away there is no much larger clone; base qualities are not given. The meaning of the sample's treatment or condition label: approximately 10-day PBMC culture with coronavirus spike peptide pools or control peptides (ViraFEST assay). The study used the ViraFEST assay, which expanded antigen-specific T cells with peptide pools and then identified expanded clonotypes by TCR sequencing. The convalescent patients' positive SARS-CoV-2 PCR tests fell between March and December 2020, which was before the Alpha, Beta and Delta variants emerged in the United States. PBMCs were cultured at a few million per well in IMDM supplemented with approximately 5% human AB serum and around 10 IU/ml IL-2, with about 10 ug/ml peptide pools added. On days 3 and 7, half of the culture medium was replaced with fresh IL-2-containing medium. Once the cells had been in culture for about 10 days, the EasySep CD4+ T cell isolation kit was used to isolate CD4+ T cells by negative selection. Ficoll-Paque Plus gradient centrifugation was used to isolate PBMCs from whole blood, and the isolated PBMCs were then either used fresh or cryopreserved at -140C. Each culture condition was generally run in triplicate wells.

Libraries were prepared through PCR. At the Johns Hopkins FTIC core, DNA from the cultured CD4+ T cells underwent TCR sequencing with the Oncomine TCR Beta short-read assay. Genomic DNA was extracted from the cultured CD4+ T cells with the QIAamp micro DNA kit. Oncomine TCR Beta libraries made from cultured CD4+ T cells were pooled using unique dual indexes and sequenced on an Illumina iSeq 100. In the paper's pipeline: Non-productive sequences were removed, and CDR3s that did not start with C, did not end with F or W, or were shorter than 7 amino acids were discarded. The MANAFEST web application was used to identify antigen-specific clonotypes by comparing peptide-stimulated wells against reference wells and other culture wells. To be called positive, a clone needed an FDR below 0.05, an odds ratio above 5, and a productive frequency above 0.1% in at least two of three replicate wells. Cross-reactive clonotypes were defined as significantly expanded in both SARS-CoV-2 spike wells and at least one common cold coronavirus spike condition. CDR3 homology was assessed with Levenshtein distances (stringdist) and unrooted phylogenetic trees (ape) in R version 3.6.1. Using fastp trimming at Q25 and MiXCR clonotype assembly, TCRdb reanalyzed the public sequencing data and kept in-frame beta chains. All rows with the same CDR3 protein become a single entry with the most common DNA and genes. The V and J calls were not made by the authors but by TCRdb's processing. This sample comprises fewer than 9,000 distinct CDR3 sequences, roughly 70% of them detected only once. The ten largest clones capture around 15% of the sample.

The data were obtained in a study of vaccination and CD4 T cells after COVID-19 (dated by TCRdb to the early 2020s). About the full investigation: Every convalescent patient had a positive nasal swab PCR test for SARS-CoV-2, with mild disease in about nine patients and severe disease in one. Participants got two doses of the Pfizer-BioNTech BNT162b2 vaccine (n=8) or two doses of the Moderna mRNA-1273 vaccine (n=2). Post-COVID blood samples from convalescent patients were collected a median of roughly 100 days after diagnosis, with a range of roughly 30 to 161 days. Post-vaccine blood samples were obtained a median of approximately 70 days after the second vaccine dose, with a range of roughly 12 to 250 days. Six males and four females were included in the convalescent cohort, with two Hispanic individuals, seven Caucasians, two Asians and one multiracial person represented. In approximately eleven COVID-19 convalescent patients and a handful of infection-naive healthy vaccine recipients, the spike-specific CD4+ TCR repertoire before mRNA vaccination was compared with the repertoire after mRNA vaccination. The cultures were stimulated with overlapping spike peptide pools from SARS-CoV-2 and from the common cold coronaviruses HCoV-NL63, HCoV-OC43 and HCoV-229E. Control cultures used a CEFX viral epitope pool as positive control, an HIV-1 Nef peptide pool as negative control, or no peptide.

Beyond this particular receptor, the publication reports: The median count of SARS-CoV-2-reactive clonotypes went up from 20 to 25 after infection to roughly 38 after vaccination, although the change was not significant. Relatively few convalescent patients were included in the study, and early timepoints after natural infection were not analyzed. In convalescent patients, a median approximately 86% of post-vaccine SARS-CoV-2-reactive clones were detected only after vaccination, and vaccine-specific priming was suggested by this finding. In convalescent patients, nearly all vaccine-specific clones (304 of 307) were found to be mono-reactive for SARS-CoV-2 spike rather than cross-reactive with common cold coronaviruses.

Inclusive of the bounding cysteine and phenylalanine, the CDR3 is 13 residues long. Solely the CDR3 DNA is kept, with 39 bases framed from the first base. For CDR1 and CDR2, the germline V gene lists MNHEY and SVGAGI. V lost 0 bases and J lost 5 bases; the stretch between them is 7 bases long. Sequenced: CD4+ T cells from blood, cultured in vitro. The receptor was derived from a human donor who had recovered from COVID-19. The sequence is built from TRBV6-5 and TRBJ1-1; no D gene call is confident. The encoded CDR3 is CASSYSGRTEAFF. At the DNA level, the sequence is TGTGCCAGCAGTTACTCTGGGCGGACTGAAGCTTTCTTT.